The clone carrying this T cell receptor (beta chain) was detected only a few times. Its specificity is unknown. The data were obtained in a study of T cells after yellow fever vaccination. TCRdb reprocessed the 5' RACE reads with MiXCR, giving one entry per CDR3 protein. The data show 130,000 or so distinct CDR3 sequences, nearly 15% seen once. Study observations and caveats: Repertoires obtained by FACS sorting could include abundant clonotypes that entered as contaminants from the bulk population.

The TCR was taken from a man aged 18 to 35 who received the YFV17D yellow fever vaccine. The specimen comprised CD8+ T cells sorted from PBMCs, sampled 5 days after the yellow fever booster vaccination.

The CDR3 coding sequence is TGTGCCACCAGTGATTTTGGCGGGAACACCGGGGAGCTGTTTTTT. This encodes CATSDFGGNTGELFF. This chain uses TRBV24-1 with TRBJ2-2, with D unclear. There are 15 residues in the CDR3. Germline V gives CDR1 KGHDR, CDR2 SFDVKD. The V end lost 1 base, the J end lost 1 base, and 6 bases lay between the germline ends.